The 2 T cell receptor beta chains given below trace back to one sample, sequenced in a study of blood T cells in healthy people across ages. The use of a sample-barcoded 5' primer and a J-beta primer mix characterized a second PCR of about 7 to 12 cycles. TCRdb ran MiXCR on the 5' RACE reads and lists one entry per CDR3 protein. The sample lists approximately 490,000 distinct CDR3 sequences; about 25% were seen once. These data also formed part of another study, on T cells of mothers and their children.

Material for sequencing was blood. These receptors all come from a boy between 10 and 17 years old in good health.

This chain joins TRBV25-1 and TRBJ1-2, with unresolved D. V dropped 0 bases and J dropped 5 bases, with 7 bases sitting between them. CDR3 size: 13 residues. Germline V gene data show CDR1 as MGHDK and CDR2 as SYGVNS. The CDR3: CASSEYSSYGYTF. Here the CDR3 DNA reads TGTGCCAGCAGTGAATATTCAAGTTATGGCTACACCTTC.

V gene TRBV2 combines with J gene TRBJ1-3, with 8 nucleotides matching TRBD1. The CDR3 sequence is 18 residues long. V was pared by 0 bases and J by 0 bases, with 7 bases of the junction left unmatched. CDR1 SNHLY and CDR2 FYNNEI come from the germline V gene. The CDR3 DNA reads TGTGCCAGCAGTGAAGCGGGGACAGGAGGCCACTCTGGAAACACCATATATTTT. Encoded protein: CASSEAGTGGHSGNTIYF.